The rows below give T cell receptor beta chains drawn from one sample of a study of CD8 T cells in ankylosing spondylitis. MiXCR, applied by TCRdb to the 5' RACE reads, yields one record per CDR3 protein. The data show tens of thousands of distinct CDR3 sequences, under 3% seen once. What was sequenced was blood, either unsorted or a sorted T cell fraction (not recorded which). The receptors were gathered from a female donor with ankylosing spondylitis or in good health (not recorded which). CDR3s include the opening cysteine and the closing phenylalanine or tryptophan. Each record gives: clone size, V gene, D gene, J gene, CDR3 DNA, CDR3 protein. A D gene is named only where the DNA matches it firmly. The size entry gives how often the clone was seen (once, few, many) or a class if it is expanded.

clone_size: many; v_call: TRBV9; d_call: TRBD1; j_call: TRBJ2-2; cdr3_nt: TGTGCCAGCAGCGTAAGGGACAGGGTGGGAGCCGGGGAGCTGTTTTTT; cdr3_aa: CASSVRDRVGAGELFF
clone_size: many; v_call: TRBV9; d_call: NA; j_call: TRBJ1-2; cdr3_nt: TGTGCCTCCTCGACACCGCCTAACTATGGCTACACCTTC; cdr3_aa: CASSTPPNYGYTF
clone_size: many; v_call: TRBV9; d_call: NA; j_call: TRBJ1-4; cdr3_nt: TGTGCCAGCAGCGTAGGGACAGCCGACTACGGGAAACTGTTTTTT; cdr3_aa: CASSVGTADYGKLFF
clone_size: many; v_call: TRBV9; d_call: NA; j_call: TRBJ1-2; cdr3_nt: TGTGCCAGCAGCGCCGACAGTGGCTATGGCTACACCTTC; cdr3_aa: CASSADSGYGYTF
clone_size: many; v_call: TRBV9; d_call: TRBD2; j_call: TRBJ2-3; cdr3_nt: TGTGCCAGCAGCGTCAAGCGGGAGACAACGCAGTATTTT; cdr3_aa: CASSVKRETTQYF
clone_size: many; v_call: TRBV9; d_call: NA; j_call: TRBJ1-6; cdr3_nt: TGTGCCAGCAGCGTGCGAGGTTATAATTCACCCCTCCACTTT; cdr3_aa: CASSVRGYNSPLHF
clone_size: many; v_call: TRBV9; d_call: NA; j_call: TRBJ2-3; cdr3_nt: TGTGCCAGCAGCGTAGGAGTCCTAACCGATACGCAGTATTTT; cdr3_aa: CASSVGVLTDTQYF
clone_size: many; v_call: TRBV9; d_call: NA; j_call: TRBJ2-2; cdr3_nt: TGTGCCAGCAGCACACGACCCGCGAACACCGGGGAGCTGTTTTTT; cdr3_aa: CASSTRPANTGELFF
clone_size: many; v_call: TRBV9; d_call: TRBD1; j_call: TRBJ2-5; cdr3_nt: TGTGCCAGCAGCGTCACGGGACAGATACAAGAGACCCAGTACTTC; cdr3_aa: CASSVTGQIQETQYF
clone_size: many; v_call: TRBV9; d_call: NA; j_call: TRBJ1-2; cdr3_nt: TGTGCCAGCAGCGTAGCTGAAGGCGAGTTAGCTAACTATGGCTACACCTTC; cdr3_aa: CASSVAEGELANYGYTF
clone_size: many; v_call: TRBV9; d_call: NA; j_call: TRBJ1-6; cdr3_nt: TGTGCCAGCAGCGTAGGCGGCGATGGATCACCCCTCCACTTT; cdr3_aa: CASSVGGDGSPLHF
clone_size: many; v_call: TRBV9; d_call: TRBD2; j_call: TRBJ2-1; cdr3_nt: TGTGCCAGCAGCGTAACCCTTAGCGGGAGCCCCCTGGGTGAGCAGTTCTTC; cdr3_aa: CASSVTLSGSPLGEQFF
clone_size: many; v_call: TRBV9; d_call: NA; j_call: TRBJ2-1; cdr3_nt: TGTGCCAGCAGCGTAGCGGACCGGGCCAATGAGCAGTTCTTC; cdr3_aa: CASSVADRANEQFF
clone_size: many; v_call: TRBV9; d_call: NA; j_call: TRBJ2-2; cdr3_nt: TGTGCCAGCAGCGTACGTACGAACACCGGGGAGCTGTTTTTT; cdr3_aa: CASSVRTNTGELFF
clone_size: many; v_call: TRBV9; d_call: NA; j_call: TRBJ1-1; cdr3_nt: TGTGCCAGCAGCGTAGTAAGGGCAGCTTCCGAAGCTTTCTTT; cdr3_aa: CASSVVRAASEAFF
clone_size: many; v_call: TRBV9; d_call: NA; j_call: TRBJ2-1; cdr3_nt: TGTGCCAGCAGCAACACTGGAATGGGTGAGCAGTTCTTC; cdr3_aa: CASSNTGMGEQFF
clone_size: many; v_call: TRBV9; d_call: TRBD2; j_call: TRBJ2-3; cdr3_nt: TGTGCCAGCAGCGTGGGAGGGCTAGCGACAGATACGCAGTATTTT; cdr3_aa: CASSVGGLATDTQYF